The present TCR beta chain was sequenced within a study of PD-L1 blockade in urothelial cancer. There are 15 residues in the CDR3. CDR1 and CDR2 (germline): LNHDA, SQIVND (reference sequence). The ends were cut back, 3 bases at V and 6 bases at J, with 17 bases in the middle. The method was immunoSEQ multiplex PCR; TCRdb's version includes in-frame clones alone and lacks a portion of them. The sample holds around 42,000 clones; around 84% are singletons and the top ten take 2.7%. This TCR derives from a man aged 65-85 years with urothelial cancer. The rearrangement uses TRBV19 and TRBJ1-2, with D possibly TRBD1 on 6 matching bases. The sequenced sample was PBMCs, obtained around atezolizumab (anti-PD-L1) treatment. The CDR3 protein is CASSMGQTWLHGYTF. CDR3 coding DNA: TGTGCCAGTAGTATGGGACAAACTTGGCTGCATGGCTACACCTTC.